This TCR beta chain was recovered during a study of tissue T cells after allogeneic stem cell transplantation. Study-level results: Motif-based clustering found tissue-specific repertoire signatures shared across patients, though few clones were shared.

The CDR3 is 13 amino acids. The germline CDR1 and CDR2 sequences are KGHPV and FQNQEV (reference sequence). Trimming took 2 bases from V and 1 from J, leaving 4 bases between them. As to time point: mouse harvest day 14 after allogeneic transplant. Tail vein injection delivered 10^7 T-cell-depleted bone marrow cells and 10^6 splenic CD5+ T cells. Tissues came from B6→BALB/c major-mismatch GVHD mice at day 7 or 14. Using immunoSEQ multiplex PCR, the repertoire was profiled, and TCRdb retains in-frame clones only, with some absent. The table has about 3,500 clones, roughly half seen once. For this clone: The antigen is undetermined. The genes are named according to mouse. With the read ending 1 residue before the CDR3 end, the germline J gene is used to fill in that end.

Sequencing was carried out using gut tissue. V usage is TRBV26 and J usage is TRBJ2-4; D is unresolved. This sequence originates from a female BALB/c mouse given C57BL/6 T cells with graft-versus-host disease after an allogeneic hematopoietic cell transplant. The DNA read from the CDR3 is TGTGCCAGCAGTCTGAACGGTCAAAACACCTTGTAC. This codes for CASSLNGQNTLY. The full CDR3 protein is CASSLNGQNTLYF.